Presented here are 14 T cell receptor beta chains from one specimen sequenced in a study of blood T cells in healthy people across ages. Combining a sample-barcoded 5' primer with a J-beta primer mix, a second PCR ran for 7 to 11 cycles. TCRdb re-called the 5' RACE reads with MiXCR, one entry per CDR3 protein. The sample records around 800,000 distinct CDR3 sequences, around 45% being singletons. Sequences were obtained from blood. The receptors originated from a man older than 75 in good health.

The chain uses TRBV24-1 and TRBJ2-5; TRBD1 is a possible D gene (6 bases). This CDR3 spans 13 amino acids. Between the trimmed V and J ends, which lost 4 bases and 4 bases, there was a span of 9 bases. From germline, CDR1 is KGHDR and CDR2 SFDVKD. The CDR3 DNA follows: TGTGCCACCAGTGACCCCAGGGGAGAGACCCAGTACTTC. This gives the protein CATSDPRGETQYF.

The rearrangement uses TRBV5-1 and TRBJ2-3, with TRBD2 matching 7 bases. This CDR3 is built from 14 residues. Germline V gene data show CDR1 as SGHRS and CDR2 as YFSETQ. Trimming removed 4 bases from V and 14 bases from J; junction bases left unmatched: 16. Here the CDR3 DNA reads TGCGCCAGCAGCCCCAGTGGTAGCGGGTCCGTGGGGTATTTT. Protein sequence: CASSPSGSGSVGYF.

This chain joins TRBV2 and TRBJ2-7; D remains unclear. CDR1 is SNHLY, CDR2 FYNNEI, per germline. The CDR3 extends over 16 amino acids. Trimming removed 1 base from V and 2 bases from J, with 15 bases in between. The CDR3 here is CASSEGTARAAYEQYF. The CDR3 coding sequence is TGTGCCAGCAGTGAAGGGACGGCTAGAGCCGCCTACGAGCAGTACTTC.

The chain links TRBV15 to TRBJ2-7; 14 bases map to TRBD2. The germline gives CDR1 LNHNV, CDR2 YYDKDF (reference sequence). Trimming at V came to 10 bases and at J to 7 bases, leaving 12 bases not matched to a gene. The CDR3 totals 15 residues. CDR3 nucleotide sequence: TGTGCCAGCAAGGGACTAGCGGGAGAGGATTATGAGCAGTACTTC. Translation: CASKGLAGEDYEQYF.

This clonotype was observed a single time. The chain carries TRBV4-3 and TRBJ2-7; D may match TRBD1 or TRBD2 (5 bases each). V gave up 2 bases and J gave up 0 bases, with 17 bases separating them. The CDR3 length is 17 residues. Germline CDR1 is LGHNA and CDR2 is YSLEER. The CDR3 is CASSQRDGTPSSYEQYF. The CDR3 nucleotides read TGCGCCAGCAGCCAACGCGACGGGACCCCAAGCTCCTACGAGCAGTACTTC.

V gene TRBV20-1 combines with J gene TRBJ2-5; the D gene is possibly TRBD1 (6 bases). Per the germline V gene, CDR1 is DFQATT and CDR2 is SNEGSKA (reference sequence). V dropped 5 bases and J dropped 1 base, with 14 bases sitting between them. The CDR3 consists of 14 residues. CDR3 nucleotides: TGCAGTGCTTCCCCTAGACAGGCCCAAGAGACCCAGTACTTC. Translation gives CSASPRQAQETQYF.

The chain combines TRBV12-3 or TRBV12-4 with TRBJ2-3; D perhaps matches TRBD1 (6 bases). The CDR3 is 14 amino acids. Trimming pared 7 bases from V and 7 bases from J, leaving 18 bases between. The CDR3 nucleotides read TGTGCCAGCACCCCACTGGACAGAGAAAATACGCAGTATTTT. This encodes CASTPLDRENTQYF.

As for this clonotype: A read error may account for a junction end that differs from germline. The chain recombines TRBV7-2 with TRBJ2-7; possible D gene TRBD2, 6 bases. The CDR3 runs to 15 residues. Germline V gives CDR1 SGHTA, CDR2 FQGNSA. The DNA for the CDR3 is TGTGCCAGCAGCCTAGCGCTAGGGATCTCCTACGAGCAGTACTTC. Translating gives CASSLALGISYEQYF.

This clonotype was seen ten or more times. The gene calls are TRBV20-1 and TRBJ2-1, with D perhaps TRBD2 (6 bases). CDR3 length: 14 amino acids. V lost 2 bases and J 10 bases, leaving 18 bases between the germline ends. Germline CDR1 and CDR2: DFQATT and SNEGSKA (reference sequence). This chain's CDR3 is CSARPGTGGGEQFF. In DNA form, the CDR3 reads TGCAGTGCTAGACCCGGGACTGGCGGTGGAGAGCAGTTCTTC.

V gene TRBV20-1 combines with J gene TRBJ1-5; D is undetermined. The V and J ends lost 3 bases and 0 bases respectively, with 24 bases between them. CDR1 is DFQATT, CDR2 SNEGSKA, per germline (reference sequence). There are 19 residues in the CDR3. The CDR3 protein is CSASGSRSMGTNSNQPQHF. In DNA form, the CDR3 reads TGCAGTGCTAGTGGTTCCAGAAGTATGGGAACAAATAGCAATCAGCCCCAGCATTTT.

The chain combines TRBV11-2 with TRBJ1-1, with a weak D call TRBD1 (6 bases). From germline, CDR1 is SGHAT and CDR2 FQNNGV. V gave up 3 bases and J gave up 5 bases, with 16 bases separating them. The CDR3 contains 15 residues. The CDR3 region has the DNA TGTGCCAGCAGCTTGGAGGGACACGCGTGGACTGAAGCTTTCTTT. This encodes CASSLEGHAWTEAFF.

The V gene is TRBV9, the J gene TRBJ2-1; 8 nucleotides line up with TRBD2. V lost 3 bases, J lost 3 bases, and 11 bases stayed unmatched. The CDR3 is made up of 17 amino acids. Germline V gene sequence: CDR1 SGDLS, CDR2 YYNGEE. As DNA, the CDR3 is TGTGCCAGCAGCGGCGTCCCTCCTACTAGCGGCTACAATGAGCAGTTCTTC. Protein sequence: CASSGVPPTSGYNEQFF.

In regard to this clonotype: Mismatch with germline at one junction end may stem from a read error. V and J are TRBV2 and TRBJ2-3, with 11 bases aligning to TRBD2. The CDR3 length is 15 residues. The germline V gene has CDR1 SNHLY and CDR2 FYNNEI. The CDR3 DNA follows: TGTGCCAGCAGTGTTAGCGGGGGGGACACAGATATGCAGTATTTT. Its translation: CASSVSGGDTDMQYF.

As regards this clonotype: A read error may explain this, as a much larger clone is one base away. The chain joins TRBV6-6 to TRBJ1-4, with D possibly matching TRBD1 (6 bases). Germline lookup yields CDR1 MNHNY and CDR2 SVGAGI (reference sequence). The length of the CDR3 is 13 residues. In nucleotides, the CDR3 is TGTACCAGCAGTTACGCCACAGGGGAAAAACTGTTTTTT. Its translation is CTSSYATGEKLFF.